This record covers a single TCR beta chain. Profiling relied on immunoSEQ multiplex PCR, and the TCRdb table lists in-frame clones only, not all of them. Among under 50,000 clones listed, about three quarters were seen once. This specimen belongs to a study of blood T cell repertoires in COVID-19. Study summary: Sites across the United States, Italy and Spain contributed samples from acute and convalescent COVID-19. PBMCs, B-cell-depleted T cells, or T cells were the source of the cDNA or gDNA that made up the material.

V was clipped by 0 bases and J by 4 bases, with 7 bases between them. The CDR3 has 14 amino acids. The germline gives CDR1 LNHDA, CDR2 SQIVND (reference sequence). The chain couples TRBV19 to TRBJ1-5; TRBD1 might be the D (6 bases). This receptor was taken from a human donor with active or convalescent COVID-19. The donor label of this sample is uncertain. The material sequenced was peripheral blood. The CDR3 DNA reads as TGTGCCAGTAGTATAGACAGGGGAAATCAGCCCCAGCATTTT. It encodes CASSIDRGNQPQHF.